The 18 T cell receptor beta chains below come from one sample, sequenced in a study of sequential checkpoint blockade in melanoma. As to treatment: randomized to nivolumab then ipilimumab (arm A) or the reverse (arm B). Assay used: immunoSEQ multiplex PCR; TCRdb lists only in-frame clones, some missing. The sample consists of under 15,000 clones, around 85% of them appearing once. The source material was CD8+ T cells sorted from blood (inferred from file names), sampled from a patient given nivolumab and ipilimumab in sequence. The receptors shown here come from a human donor with melanoma.

The chain carries TRBV27 and TRBJ2-4, with 7 positions matching TRBD2. This CDR3 region has 16 residues. Germline-derived CDR1 and CDR2 are MNHEY and SMNVEV (reference sequence). The J segment lost 0 bases and the V segment lost 5 bases, leaving 7 bases of the junction unmatched. As DNA, the CDR3 is TGTGCCAGCAGTCCCGCAGCGGGACTAGCCAAAAACATTCAGTACTTC. Amino acid sequence: CASSPAAGLAKNIQYF.

The chain couples TRBV7-8 to TRBJ2-5, with TRBD1 matching over 7 bases. V dropped 4 bases and J dropped 3; count of bases not matched to a gene: 8. The length of the CDR3 is 15 residues. The germline V gene has CDR1 SGHVS and CDR2 FQNEAQ. CDR3 coding DNA: TGTGCCAGCAGCTGGGACAGAGCCCCCAAAGAGACCCAGTACTTC. It yields the protein CASSWDRAPKETQYF.

The chain employs TRBV7-2 and TRBJ2-7; maybe TRBD1 (6 bases). The ends were cut back, 8 bases at V and 7 bases at J, with 30 bases in the middle. CDR3 length: 17 amino acids. Germline CDR1 reads SGHTA; CDR2 reads FQGNSA. The CDR3 loop reads CASEQKRGAGELLEQYF. The CDR3 DNA reads TGTGCCAGCGAACAAAAGAGAGGGGCAGGGGAACTCTTGGAGCAGTACTTC.

The V and J genes are TRBV6-4 and TRBJ1-6; D call uncertain. Germline CDR1 and CDR2: MRHNA and SNTAGT. The CDR3 covers 13 residues. Trimming left V 2 bases short and J 6 bases short, with 5 bases between. CDR3: CASSDDTNSPLHF. The CDR3 DNA is TGTGCCAGCAGTGACGACACTAATTCACCCCTCCACTTT.

The chain carries TRBV28 and TRBJ1-6; 10 positions agree with TRBD1. Germline loops: CDR1 MDHEN, CDR2 SYDVKM. V trimming: 6 bases; J trimming: 9 bases; junction bases outside the gene matches: 14. The CDR3 has 17 amino acids. The CDR3 nucleotides are TGTGCCAGCAGATACCCCTCGGACAGGGGGAATCGTTCACCCCTCCACTTT. The encoded protein is CASRYPSDRGNRSPLHF.

The count of this clone is one. CDR3 region: CASSQGEATNQPQHF. The CDR3 region has the DNA TGTGCCAGCAGCCAAGGGGAGGCTACTAATCAGCCCCAGCATTTT. The V gene is TRBV4-2, the J gene TRBJ1-5; D uncertain. The CDR3 has 15 residues. V was cut by 1 base and J by 4 bases, with 11 bases left in between. The germline V gene encodes CDR1 LGHNA and CDR2 YNFKEQ.

This rearrangement joins TRBV28 to TRBJ1-1, with 9 bases fitting TRBD1. From germline, CDR1 is MDHEN and CDR2 SYDVKM. CDR3 length equals 15 residues. The trim removed 3 bases at V and 4 bases at J, leaving 6 bases unmatched. The CDR3 nucleotides read TGTGCCAGCAGTTTCGGGACAGGGATAGGCACTGAAGCTTTCTTT. This codes for CASSFGTGIGTEAFF.

This clone was counted only a few times. The chain uses TRBV7-3 and TRBJ2-7; D not resolved. Germline V gene data show CDR1 as SGHTA and CDR2 as FQGTGA. The CDR3 has 13 amino acids. Trimming pared 6 bases from V and 0 bases from J, leaving 9 bases between. DNA for the CDR3: TGTGCCAGCAGTTACTCTGACTCCTACGAGCAGTACTTC. The encoded protein is CASSYSDSYEQYF. The full variable domain, with the rest looked up from reference TRBV7-3 and TRBJ2-7, is GAGVSQTPSNKVTEKGKYVELRCDPISGHTALYWYRQSLGQGPEFLIYFQGTGAADDSGLPNDRFFAVRPEGSVSTLKIQRTERGDSAVYLCASSYSDSYEQYFGPGTRLTVT.

The gene calls are TRBV4-3 and TRBJ1-1; D is unresolved. V gave up 0 bases and J gave up 4 bases, with 15 bases separating them. The CDR3 consists of 16 residues. The V gene's germline CDR1 is LGHNA and CDR2 YSLEER. As DNA, the CDR3 is TGCGCCAGCAGCCAAGATCGTCGTGATTTCGGCACTGAAGCTTTCTTT. Translating it yields CASSQDRRDFGTEAFF.

The rearrangement joins TRBV7-2 to TRBJ2-7; tentatively, D is TRBD2 (7 bases). This CDR3 has 15 residues. Per the germline V gene, CDR1 is SGHTA and CDR2 is FQGNSA. Trimming stripped 1 base from V and 6 bases from J, with 16 bases between. Here the CDR3 reads CASSLVQGGGVEQYF. For the CDR3, the DNA is TGTGCCAGCAGCTTAGTCCAAGGGGGGGGCGTCGAGCAGTACTTC.

The table lists this clone with a few counts. The chain uses TRBV19 and TRBJ1-2; a possible D gene is TRBD1 (5 bases). Germline V gene lookup returns CDR1 LNHDA and CDR2 SQIVND (reference sequence). V was shortened by 5 bases and J by 4 bases, with 17 bases between the two germline ends. This CDR3 is built from 15 residues. CDR3 in amino acids: CASSPWTQMGYGYTF. DNA for the CDR3: TGTGCCAGTAGTCCATGGACACAGATGGGCTATGGCTACACCTTC.

The chain joins TRBV7-9 to TRBJ1-2; 11 bases are a match to TRBD1. The J segment lost 7 bases and the V segment lost 5 bases, leaving 3 bases of the junction unmatched. The length of the CDR3 is 13 residues. Germline lookup yields CDR1 SEHNR and CDR2 FQNEAQ (reference sequence). The CDR3, as DNA: TGTGCCAGCAGCCCGGGACAGGGGGTTGGCTACACCTTC. This sequence encodes CASSPGQGVGYTF.

The genes are TRBV27 and TRBJ2-7; TRBD2 aligns across 7 bases. The CDR3 is 14 amino acids. Germline CDR1 MNHEY, CDR2 SMNVEV (reference sequence). Trimming removed 2 bases from V and 6 bases from J; junction bases left unmatched: 7. The CDR3 here is CASSLGGVLREQYF. CDR3 DNA sequence: TGTGCCAGCAGTTTAGGGGGGGTCTTACGCGAGCAGTACTTC.

In its sample, this clone was seen once. J is TRBJ1-6 and V is TRBV7-2, with D maybe TRBD1 (5 bases). CDR1 is SGHTA and CDR2 is FQGNSA in the germline V gene. The CDR3 covers 15 residues. Trimming pared 2 bases from V and 6 bases from J, leaving 11 bases between. As DNA, the CDR3 is TGTGCCAGCAGCTTATTACGGGGGAGTAATTCACCCCTCCACTTT. Its protein product is CASSLLRGSNSPLHF.

V usage is TRBV2 and J usage is TRBJ1-1; TRBD1 is a possible D gene (6 bases). The CDR3 length is 15 residues. CDR1 and CDR2 (germline): SNHLY, FYNNEI. The germline V and J ends were trimmed by 6 bases and 0 bases, with 14 bases remaining between them. DNA for the CDR3: TGTGCCAGCAGCGACGTAACAGGGATGAACACTGAAGCTTTCTTT. This codes for CASSDVTGMNTEAFF.

The chain joins TRBV6-1 to TRBJ1-1; D perhaps matches TRBD1 (5 bases). Between the trimmed V and J ends, which lost 3 bases and 6 bases, there was a span of 14 bases. CDR1 is MNHNS and CDR2 is SASEGT in the germline V gene. The CDR3 has 14 residues. This CDR3 reads CASSESRALAEAFF. In DNA form, the CDR3 reads TGTGCCAGCAGTGAGTCCAGGGCTCTCGCTGAAGCTTTCTTT.

The rearrangement uses TRBV7-9 and TRBJ1-2, with TRBD1 matching 7 bases. CDR1 and CDR2 from the germline V gene are SEHNR and FQNEAQ (reference sequence). V lost 4 bases to trimming and J lost 7 bases; unmatched junction nucleotides: 9. The CDR3 sequence is 14 residues long. The CDR3 bases are TGTGCCAGCAGCTCGACAGGGCCGGTGGGTGGCTACACCTTC. Amino acids: CASSSTGPVGGYTF.

This clone came up a few times. The chain has TRBV28 and TRBJ1-5; tentative D call: TRBD1 (5 bases). The length of the CDR3 is 14 residues. V gave up 7 bases and J gave up 0 bases, with 10 bases separating them. Germline values: CDR1 MDHEN, CDR2 SYDVKM. The CDR3 loop reads CASKRGNSNQPQHF. The CDR3 region has the DNA TGTGCCAGCAAACGGGGGAATAGCAATCAGCCCCAGCATTTT.